The 10 T cell receptor beta chains presented below share a single source sample, sequenced in a study of spatial heterogeneity in lung cancer. Via MiXCR, TCRdb re-called the 5' RACE reads, giving one row per CDR3 protein. The data contain around 4,000 distinct CDR3 sequences, approximately 25% of them seen just once; the ten biggest clones take up about 14%. Their recognized antigens are unknown. Time point meaning: sample taken at primary tumor resection. Broader study findings: Expanded alpha and beta TCR counts within tumors tracked tumor mutation counts.

This specimen was lung tumor tissue, taken at surgery. These receptors were obtained from a male donor with early-stage non-small cell lung cancer.

This clonotype was found many times. Just one base apart from a much larger clone, this may be a read error. This beta chain turned up in a library designed for alpha chains; as an off-target read, its abundance says little. This chain links TRBV11-3 with TRBJ2-3; 8 bases line up with TRBD1. This CDR3 region has 14 residues. With 5 bases clipped from V and 4 bases from J, the junction kept 5 bases outside the gene matches. Per germline, CDR1 SGHNT and CDR2 YENEEA. In nucleotides, the CDR3 is TGTGCCAGCAGCCCGCCGACAGGGGCAGATACGCAGTATTTT. Its translation is CASSPPTGADTQYF.

In regard to this clonotype: A library prepared for alpha chains yielded this beta chain as an off-target read; its size is of little meaning. The chain joins TRBV9 to TRBJ2-7, with a weak D call TRBD1 (6 bases). Germline V lookup: CDR1 SGDLS, CDR2 YYNGEE. V lost 3 bases and J 6 bases, leaving 16 bases between the germline ends. CDR3 size: 14 residues. This chain's CDR3 is CASSAGTPGLEQYF. The CDR3 DNA sequence: TGTGCCAGCAGCGCCGGGACACCCGGGCTCGAGCAGTACTTC. The variable domain in full, completed from reference TRBV9 and TRBJ2-7, reads DSGVTQTPKHLITATGQRVTLRCSPRSGDLSVYWYQQSLDQGLQFLIQYYNGEERAKGNILERFSAQQFPDLHSELNLSSLELGDSALYFCASSAGTPGLEQYFGPGTRLTVT.

As for this clonotype: Found in a library prepared for alpha chains, this beta chain is an off-target read, and its abundance has little meaning. V gene TRBV6-1 combines with J gene TRBJ1-5; D call uncertain. The germline V and J ends were trimmed by 0 bases and 4 bases, with 7 bases remaining between them. CDR1 and CDR2 from the germline V gene are MNHNS and SASEGT. The CDR3 has 14 residues. The CDR3 nucleotides read TGTGCCAGCAGTGAAGCGGGGAGAAATCAGCCCCAGCATTTT. This encodes CASSEAGRNQPQHF.

As regards this clonotype: For a library built for alpha chains, this beta chain is a stray read; little rests on its size. The chain uses TRBV21-1 and TRBJ1-4. TRBV21-1 counts as a pseudogene. The CDR3 length is 17 residues. CDR3 nucleotide sequence: TGTGCCAGCAGCAAATCGGACACCCTCCAGACTAATGAAAAACTGTTTTTT. Its protein product is CASSKSDTLQTNEKLFF.

Ten or more counts support this clonotype. Little can be read into the size of this beta chain, an off-target read in a library designed for alpha chains. The J gene is TRBJ2-6, the V gene TRBV7-8; the D gene could be TRBD1 or TRBD2 (5 bases each). Germline CDR1 SGHVS, CDR2 FQNEAQ. V was clipped by 1 base and J by 2 bases, with 18 bases between them. CDR3 length: 19 amino acids. The CDR3 DNA reads as TGTGCCAGCAGCTTAGTAGGTCAGGGACCCTTAGCTGGGGCCAACGTCCTGACTTTC. Amino acids: CASSLVGQGPLAGANVLTF.

Sample share makes this clonotype medium-sized. This beta chain lies outside the target of a library built for alpha chains; its clone size means little. This chain joins TRBV29-1 and TRBJ2-3; D is uncertain. V lost 4 bases, J lost 6 bases, and 5 bases lay in between. Germline lookup yields CDR1 SQVTM and CDR2 ANQGSEA. CDR3 size: 10 residues. CDR3 residues: CSVGMDTQYF. Written as DNA, the CDR3 is TGCAGCGTTGGTATGGATACGCAGTATTTT.

Comment on this clonotype: This beta chain lies outside the target of a library built for alpha chains; its clone size means little. This sequence joins TRBV7-9 and TRBJ1-1; D not resolved. Trimming removed 4 bases at V and 5 bases at J, with 5 bases between. Germline assignment: CDR1 SEHNR and CDR2 FQNEAQ (reference sequence). The CDR3 contains 11 residues. This CDR3 is CASSSLTEAFF. The DNA for the CDR3 is TGTGCCAGCAGCTCCCTAACTGAAGCTTTCTTT.

Relative to its sample, this clonotype is medium-sized. Found in a library prepared for alpha chains, this beta chain is an off-target read, and its abundance has little meaning. The V gene is TRBV20-1, the J gene TRBJ2-1; a weak D match, TRBD1 (5 bases). V was clipped by 1 base and J by 0 bases, with 7 bases between them. Germline assignment: CDR1 DFQATT and CDR2 SNEGSKA (reference sequence). The CDR3 loop spans 14 amino acids. Here the CDR3 DNA reads TGCAGTGCTAGAGGTGACAGCTCCTACAATGAGCAGTTCTTC. This gives the protein CSARGDSSYNEQFF.

In this sample, this clonotype is medium-sized. The size of this beta chain means little, since it is a stray read in a library made for alpha chains. The chain joins TRBV20-1 to TRBJ2-5; the match to TRBD1 covers 7 bases. J lost 4 bases, V lost 0 bases, and 2 bases had no gene match. Germline V gene lookup returns CDR1 DFQATT and CDR2 SNEGSKA (reference sequence). The CDR3 spans 13 residues. CDR3 bases: TGCAGTGCTAGAGAAGGGGGCAGAGAGACCCAGTACTTC. This encodes CSAREGGRETQYF.

A remark on this clonotype: The library was built for alpha chains, so this beta chain is an off-target read and its size means little. V usage is TRBV11-2 and J usage is TRBJ2-1; TRBD1 aligns across 9 bases. This CDR3 comprises 15 residues. Germline V gene lookup returns CDR1 SGHAT and CDR2 FQNNGV. J gave up 3 bases and V 1 base, and 1 base lay outside the gene matches. The CDR3 DNA reads TGTGCCAGCAGCTTAGGGGACAGGGACTACAATGAGCAGTTCTTC. It is translated as CASSLGDRDYNEQFF. Filled out from reference TRBV11-2 and TRBJ2-1, the complete variable domain reads EAGVAQSPRYKIIEKRQSVAFWCNPISGHATLYWYQQILGQGPKLLIQFQNNGVVDDSQLPKDRFSAERLKGVDSTLKIQPAKLEDSAVYLCASSLGDRDYNEQFFGPGTRLTVL.